The rows below give T cell receptor beta chains drawn from one sample of a study of blood T cell repertoires in COVID-19. Sequencing was performed with immunoSEQ multiplex PCR; in TCRdb, only in-frame clones are kept and a portion is missing. The sample lists about 74,000 clones; around nine tenths were seen once. The sequencing input was peripheral blood. The receptors shown here come from a woman aged 80 or over with active or convalescent COVID-19. Both conserved end residues are part of each CDR3. Each record gives: CDR3 protein, CDR3 DNA, D gene, clone size, J gene, V gene. A D gene is named only where the DNA matches it firmly. Clone size appears in some rows only: once, few, many, or a class for an expanded clone.

CDR3: CASSPEGRHTDTQYF; DNA: TGTGCCAGCAGCCCAGAGGGGAGGCACACAGATACGCAGTATTTT; D: NA; size: once; J: TRBJ2-3; V: TRBV3-1/TRBV3-2
CDR3: CASSQHPGQAYEQYF; DNA: TGTGCCAGCAGCCAGCACCCGGGACAGGCCTACGAGCAGTACTTC; D: TRBD1; size: NA; J: TRBJ2-7; V: TRBV3-1/TRBV3-2
CDR3: CATSRDLARDYEQYF; DNA: TGTGCCACCAGCAGAGATCTAGCGAGAGACTACGAGCAGTACTTC; D: NA; size: NA; J: TRBJ2-7; V: TRBV15
CDR3: CASSLNPAGVEQFF; DNA: TGTGCCAGCAGCTTAAATCCAGCGGGGGTTGAGCAGTTCTTC; D: TRBD2; size: NA; J: TRBJ2-1; V: TRBV7-2
CDR3: CASSKAEDGGTWYEQYF; DNA: TGTGCCAGCAGCAAAGCTGAGGACGGCGGGACGTGGTACGAGCAGTACTTC; D: NA; size: NA; J: TRBJ2-7; V: TRBV21-1
CDR3: CASSLRQGSQPQHF; DNA: TGTGCCAGCAGCTTACGACAGGGGAGTCAGCCCCAGCATTTT; D: TRBD1; size: NA; J: TRBJ1-5; V: TRBV7-2
CDR3: CASRGRTGGLETQYF; DNA: TGTGCCAGCAGGGGCCGAACAGGGGGCTTGGAGACCCAGTACTTC; D: TRBD1; size: NA; J: TRBJ2-5; V: TRBV2
CDR3: CATLRVSGNTIYF; DNA: TGTGCCACCCTCAGGGTATCCGGAAACACCATATATTTT; D: NA; size: NA; J: TRBJ1-3; V: TRBV28
CDR3: CASAPGNTDTQYF; DNA: TGTGCCAGTGCTCCGGGAAACACAGATACGCAGTATTTT; D: NA; size: NA; J: TRBJ2-3; V: TRBV19
CDR3: CASSNYRDSPTYEQYF; DNA: TGTGCCAGCAGTAACTACCGGGACAGCCCGACCTACGAGCAGTACTTC; D: TRBD1; size: NA; J: TRBJ2-7; V: TRBV6-2/TRBV6-3
CDR3: CASSWTGDGSGYTF; DNA: TGTGCCAGCAGCTGGACAGGGGACGGGTCCGGCTACACCTTC; D: TRBD1; size: few; J: TRBJ1-2; V: TRBV5-6
CDR3: CASSPGTRVGPTYEQYF; DNA: TGTGCCAGTAGTCCCGGGACTAGAGTCGGGCCGACCTACGAGCAGTACTTC; D: TRBD2; size: NA; J: TRBJ2-7; V: TRBV19
CDR3: CASSLVQTGTDTQYF; DNA: TGTGCCAGCAGTTTGGTACAGACCGGCACAGATACGCAGTATTTT; D: NA; size: NA; J: TRBJ2-3; V: TRBV28
CDR3: CASSFTSGGPYQETQYF; DNA: TGTGCCAGCAGCTTCACTAGCGGGGGGCCGTACCAAGAGACCCAGTACTTC; D: TRBD2; size: NA; J: TRBJ2-5; V: TRBV7-2
CDR3: CASSQLLAPSTGELFF; DNA: TGTGCCAGCAGCCAGTTACTAGCGCCTAGTACCGGGGAGCTGTTTTTT; D: TRBD2; size: NA; J: TRBJ2-2; V: TRBV3-1/TRBV3-2
CDR3: CASSLTDSVQETQYF; DNA: TGCGCCAGCAGCCTTACGGACAGCGTCCAAGAGACCCAGTACTTC; D: NA; size: NA; J: TRBJ2-5; V: TRBV5-1
CDR3: CASSRTGSTDTQYF; DNA: TGTGCCAGCAGTCGGACAGGGAGCACAGATACGCAGTATTTT; D: TRBD1; size: NA; J: TRBJ2-3; V: TRBV6-5
CDR3: CASSEASPHSGNTIYF; DNA: TGTGCCAGCAGTGAAGCCAGTCCCCACTCTGGAAACACCATATATTTT; D: NA; size: NA; J: TRBJ1-3; V: TRBV2
CDR3: CASSLGGYGTDTQYF; DNA: TGTGCCAGCAGCTTAGGAGGCTACGGCACAGATACGCAGTATTTT; D: NA; size: NA; J: TRBJ2-3; V: TRBV11-3
CDR3: CASSVVTGVVQGTEAFF; DNA: TGTGCCAGCAGCGTAGTGACAGGGGTAGTACAAGGGACTGAAGCTTTCTTT; D: TRBD1; size: few; J: TRBJ1-1; V: TRBV9
CDR3: CATSDLPVHGETQYF; DNA: TGTGCCACCAGTGATTTACCAGTCCACGGGGAGACCCAGTACTTC; D: NA; size: NA; J: TRBJ2-5; V: TRBV24-1
CDR3: CATSRGISGNTIYF; DNA: TGTGCCACCAGCAGAGGTATCTCTGGAAACACCATATATTTT; D: NA; size: NA; J: TRBJ1-3; V: TRBV15
CDR3: CASSWSTNYGYTF; DNA: TGTGCCAGCAGTTGGAGCACCAACTATGGCTACACCTTC; D: NA; size: NA; J: TRBJ1-2; V: TRBV6-2/TRBV6-3
CDR3: CASLSGGPTGELFF; DNA: TGTGCCAGCCTTAGCGGGGGGCCCACCGGGGAGCTGTTTTTT; D: TRBD2; size: few; J: TRBJ2-2; V: TRBV6-1
CDR3: CAISESKGASPLHF; DNA: TGTGCCATCAGTGAGTCGAAAGGGGCTTCACCCCTCCACTTT; D: NA; size: NA; J: TRBJ1-6; V: TRBV10-3
CDR3: CASSTSGRGTGELFF; DNA: TGTGCCAGCAGCACTAGCGGGAGAGGCACCGGGGAGCTGTTTTTT; D: TRBD2; size: NA; J: TRBJ2-2; V: TRBV9
CDR3: CASSRDSQNYGYTF; DNA: TGTGCCAGCTCCCGGGACAGCCAGAACTATGGCTACACCTTC; D: TRBD1; size: NA; J: TRBJ1-2; V: TRBV9
CDR3: CASSPRGGPVNEQFF; DNA: TGTGCCAGCAGCCCCCGGGGGGGGCCGGTTAATGAGCAGTTCTTC; D: TRBD2; size: few; J: TRBJ2-1; V: TRBV7-9
CDR3: CASSQSRTSGTEQYF; DNA: TGTGCCAGCAGCCAATCGAGGACTAGCGGGACCGAGCAGTACTTC; D: TRBD2; size: few; J: TRBJ2-7; V: TRBV16
CDR3: CASSALGTSGRRSTDTQYF; DNA: TGTGCCAGCAGTGCCTTGGGGACTAGCGGGAGACGGAGCACAGATACGCAGTATTTT; D: TRBD2; size: NA; J: TRBJ2-3; V: TRBV6-1
CDR3: CASTRTSGETQYF; DNA: TGTGCCAGCACGCGGACTAGCGGAGAGACCCAGTACTTC; D: TRBD2; size: NA; J: TRBJ2-5; V: TRBV12-3/TRBV12-4
CDR3: CASSGSDQSYEQYF; DNA: TGTGCCAGCAGTGGTTCAGATCAGTCCTACGAGCAGTACTTC; D: NA; size: NA; J: TRBJ2-7; V: TRBV7-9
CDR3: CAISDERRSSTDTQYF; DNA: TGTGCCATCAGTGATGAGCGGAGGTCTAGCACAGATACGCAGTATTTT; D: NA; size: NA; J: TRBJ2-3; V: TRBV10-3
CDR3: CASSKGAASSYNEQFF; DNA: TGTGCCAGCAGCAAAGGGGCTGCCAGCTCCTACAATGAGCAGTTCTTC; D: NA; size: few; J: TRBJ2-1; V: TRBV21-1
CDR3: CASSLARGPREKLFF; DNA: TGTGCCAGCAGCTTGGCCAGGGGGCCTCGTGAAAAACTGTTTTTT; D: TRBD1; size: NA; J: TRBJ1-4; V: TRBV5-6
CDR3: CASRDRANEQYF; DNA: TGTGCCAGCAGAGACAGGGCCAACGAGCAGTACTTC; D: TRBD1; size: NA; J: TRBJ2-7; V: TRBV2
CDR3: CASSVGGSVGNEQFF; DNA: TGTGCCAGCAGCGTCGGCGGGAGTGTTGGGAATGAGCAGTTCTTC; D: TRBD2; size: NA; J: TRBJ2-1; V: TRBV9
CDR3: CASSAGTGNGYTF; DNA: TGCGCCAGCAGCGCCGGGACAGGGAATGGCTACACCTTC; D: TRBD1; size: NA; J: TRBJ1-2; V: TRBV5-1
CDR3: CASSPDTKNGYTF; DNA: TGTGCCAGCAGTCCCGACACCAAGAATGGCTACACCTTC; D: NA; size: NA; J: TRBJ1-2; V: TRBV6-6
CDR3: CASSPRGRSYGYTF; DNA: TGTGCCAGCAGTCCCCGTGGCAGGTCCTATGGCTACACCTTC; D: NA; size: NA; J: TRBJ1-2; V: TRBV27
CDR3: CASSYSPGFEQYF; DNA: TGTGCCAGCAGTTACTCTCCAGGGTTCGAGCAGTACTTC; D: NA; size: once; J: TRBJ2-7; V: TRBV6-5
CDR3: CAWGDTDNSPLHF; DNA: TGTGCCTGGGGGGACACCGATAATTCACCCCTCCACTTT; D: NA; size: NA; J: TRBJ1-6; V: TRBV30
CDR3: CASSDRDGYTF; DNA: TGTGCCAGCAGTGACAGGGACGGCTACACCTTC; D: TRBD1; size: NA; J: TRBJ1-2; V: TRBV6-2/TRBV6-3
CDR3: CASSQQGRGETQYF; DNA: TGTGCCAGCAGTCAACAGGGTCGAGGGGAGACCCAGTACTTC; D: NA; size: NA; J: TRBJ2-5; V: TRBV2
CDR3: CASTSPGQGLSEAFF; DNA: TGTGCCAGTACCTCCCCGGGACAGGGATTATCTGAAGCTTTCTTT; D: TRBD1; size: NA; J: TRBJ1-1; V: TRBV19